Reported below is one T cell receptor (beta chain). From germline, CDR1 is SGHRS and CDR2 YFSETQ. V gave up 3 bases and J gave up 7 bases; unmatched junction bases: 6. The CDR3 consists of 14 residues. Using immunoSEQ multiplex PCR, the repertoire was profiled, and TCRdb retains in-frame clones only, with some absent. This table has some 140,000 clones, about 80% appearing once. The entry originates in a study of cytomegalovirus exposure and HLA in healthy donors. V and J are TRBV5-1 and TRBJ2-5; 10 nucleotides agree with TRBD2. This receptor was obtained from a man aged 30 to 39 in good health and CMV-seropositive. The specimen was PBMCs. As DNA, the CDR3 is TGCGCCAGCAGCTCAGGACTAGCGGTGGGGACCCAGTACTTC. Translating gives CASSSGLAVGTQYF.